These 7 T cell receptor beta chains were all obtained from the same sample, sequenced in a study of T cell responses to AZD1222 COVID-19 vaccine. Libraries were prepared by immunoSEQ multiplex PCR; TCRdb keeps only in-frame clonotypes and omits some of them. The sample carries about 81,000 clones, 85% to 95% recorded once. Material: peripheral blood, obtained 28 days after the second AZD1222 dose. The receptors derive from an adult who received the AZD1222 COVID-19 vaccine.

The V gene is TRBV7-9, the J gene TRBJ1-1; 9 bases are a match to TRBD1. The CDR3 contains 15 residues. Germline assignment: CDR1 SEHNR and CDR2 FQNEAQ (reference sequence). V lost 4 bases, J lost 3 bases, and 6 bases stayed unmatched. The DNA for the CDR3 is TGTGCCAGCAGCTCCGGGGACAGGGAGTACACTGAAGCTTTCTTT. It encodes CASSSGDREYTEAFF.

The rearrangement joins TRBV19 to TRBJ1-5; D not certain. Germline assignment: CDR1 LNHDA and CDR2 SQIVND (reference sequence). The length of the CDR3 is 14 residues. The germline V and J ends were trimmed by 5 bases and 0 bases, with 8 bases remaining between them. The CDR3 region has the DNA TGTGCCAGTAGTGGTTTCAGTAGCAATCAGCCCCAGCATTTT. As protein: CASSGFSSNQPQHF.

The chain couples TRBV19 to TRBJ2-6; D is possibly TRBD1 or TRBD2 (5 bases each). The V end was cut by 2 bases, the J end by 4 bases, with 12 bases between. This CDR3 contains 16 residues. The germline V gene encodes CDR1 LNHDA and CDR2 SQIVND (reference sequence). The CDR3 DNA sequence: TGTGCCAGTAGTATAACCCGAGGGGCGGGGGCCAACGTCCTGACTTTC. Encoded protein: CASSITRGAGANVLTF.

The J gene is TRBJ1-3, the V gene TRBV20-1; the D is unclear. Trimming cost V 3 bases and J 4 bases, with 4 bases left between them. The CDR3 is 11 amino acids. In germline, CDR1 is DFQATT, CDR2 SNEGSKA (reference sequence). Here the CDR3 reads CSARVGNTIYF. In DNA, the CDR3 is TGCAGTGCTAGGGTCGGAAACACCATATATTTT.

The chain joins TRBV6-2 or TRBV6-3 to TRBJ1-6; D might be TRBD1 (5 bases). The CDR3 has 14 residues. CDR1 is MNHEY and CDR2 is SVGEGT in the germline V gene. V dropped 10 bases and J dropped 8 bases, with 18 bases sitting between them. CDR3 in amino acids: CATTPYRRDSPLHF. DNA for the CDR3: TGTGCCACCACCCCGTACAGGAGGGATTCACCCCTCCACTTT.

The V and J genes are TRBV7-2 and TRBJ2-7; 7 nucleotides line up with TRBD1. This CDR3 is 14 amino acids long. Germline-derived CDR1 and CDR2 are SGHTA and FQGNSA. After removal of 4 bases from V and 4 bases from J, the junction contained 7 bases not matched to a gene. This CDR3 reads CASSSGTASYEQYF. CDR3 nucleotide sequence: TGTGCCAGCAGCTCTGGGACAGCCTCATACGAGCAGTACTTC.

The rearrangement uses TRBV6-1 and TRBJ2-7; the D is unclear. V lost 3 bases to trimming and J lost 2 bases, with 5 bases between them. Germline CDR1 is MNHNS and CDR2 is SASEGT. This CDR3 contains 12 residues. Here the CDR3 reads CASSDLTYEQYF. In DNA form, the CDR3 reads TGTGCCAGCAGTGATCTGACCTACGAGCAGTACTTC.